Presented here are 3 T cell receptor beta chains from one specimen sequenced in a study of cytomegalovirus exposure and HLA in healthy donors. Clones were read by immunoSEQ multiplex PCR, and TCRdb kept only the in-frame ones, dropping some. The sample records approximately 53,000 clones, about 90% being singletons. Input material: PBMCs. These receptors all come from a young man in good health and CMV-seronegative.

Notes on this clone: A junction end diverges from the germline sequence, so it may reflect a read error. The gene calls are TRBV7-2 and TRBJ2-1, with D maybe TRBD1 (5 bases). CDR1 is SGHTA, CDR2 FQGNSA, per germline. The CDR3 runs to 16 residues. The CDR3 region has the DNA TGTGCCAGCAGCTTAGGGGGAACAGGTCCCTATAATGAGCAGTTCTTC. Amino acids: CASSLGGTGPYNEQFF.

This chain uses TRBV27 with TRBJ2-1; no firm D call. Trimming left V 1 base short and J 5 bases short, with 9 bases between. The germline CDR1 and CDR2 sequences are MNHEY and SMNVEV (reference sequence). CDR3 length: 14 amino acids. The CDR3 reads CASSLWNSNNEQFF. The CDR3 coding sequence is TGTGCCAGCAGTTTATGGAACAGCAACAATGAGCAGTTCTTC.

The chain carries TRBV29-1 and TRBJ2-5, with 7 bases lining up with TRBD1. This CDR3 spans 14 amino acids. Germline CDR1 and CDR2: SQVTM and ANQGSEA. V trimming: 4 bases; J trimming: 0 bases; junction bases outside the gene matches: 5. CDR3 amino acids: CSVAVGGYQETQYF. The CDR3 DNA sequence: TGCAGCGTTGCGGTAGGGGGCTACCAAGAGACCCAGTACTTC.